This TCR beta chain originates from a study of blood T cells in healthy people across ages. Germline-derived CDR1 and CDR2 are ENHRY and SYGVKD. V gave up 0 bases and J gave up 8 bases, with 7 bases separating them. The CDR3 contains 12 residues. The authors ran a second PCR of roughly 6 to 12 cycles using a sample-barcoded 5' primer and a J-beta primer mix. In TCRdb, the 5' RACE reads were re-called with MiXCR into one record per CDR3 protein. Among approximately 780,000 distinct CDR3 sequences listed, roughly 26% were seen once. Findings and limits, study-wide: The study found TCR beta diversity correlated strongly with naive T cell percentage. Age showed a roughly linear inverse relationship with TCR beta diversity per million T cells.

This clonotype came up a few times. Its antigen is not known. The same data also contributed to another study, on T cells of mothers and their children. That investigation notes: At a rate of approximately 1.5 ug per 15 ul, cDNA synthesis received all of the extracted RNA. It was observed that no persistent microchimeric T cell clones could be detected.

Sample: blood. The V and J genes are TRBV10-3 and TRBJ1-1, with D unclear. The sequence was obtained from a boy aged 10-17 years in good health. The CDR3 reads CAISESTGEAFF. The CDR3 bases are TGTGCCATCAGTGAGTCAACGGGGGAAGCTTTCTTT.